Following are 24 T cell receptor beta chains from one sample sequenced in a study of blood T cells in healthy people across ages. It was with a sample-barcoded 5' primer and a J-beta primer mix that a second PCR of roughly 7 to 12 cycles was run. TCRdb redid the calling of the 5' RACE reads with MiXCR, one entry per CDR3 protein. The repertoire holds over 950,000 distinct CDR3 sequences, with around 54% as singletons. The sequenced sample was blood. All receptors come from an older woman in good health.

This chain links TRBV20-1 with TRBJ2-4, with D tentatively TRBD2 (6 bases). The better agreement between TRBJ2-7 and the DNA end casts doubt on the J call. This CDR3 spans 14 amino acids. Looked up from germline, CDR1 is DFQATT and CDR2 is SNEGSKA (reference sequence). Here the CDR3 reads CSARESGLYYEQYF. The CDR3 nucleotides are TGCAGTGCTAGGGAAAGCGGGCTTTACTACGAGCAGTACTTC.

There are a few counts of this clonotype. This chain joins TRBV4-2 and TRBJ2-3; 8 bases map to TRBD2. The CDR3 has 16 residues. Germline CDR1 LGHNA, CDR2 YNFKEQ. V lost 2 bases to trimming and J lost 2 bases; unmatched junction nucleotides: 6. The DNA of the CDR3 is TGTGCCAGCAGCCAAAATAGCGGGAAAATCACAGATACGCAGTATTTT. Translation: CASSQNSGKITDTQYF.

This sequence joins TRBV5-6 and TRBJ2-7; D not resolved. The ends were cut back, 1 base at V and 6 bases at J, with 8 bases in the middle. The CDR3 covers 12 residues. The V gene's germline CDR1 is SGHDT and CDR2 YYEEEE. CDR3 in amino acids: CASSLSRLEQYF. The CDR3 region has the DNA TGTGCCAGCAGCTTGAGTCGTCTCGAGCAGTACTTC.

This chain joins TRBV2 and TRBJ2-2, with a tentative D call TRBD1 (6 bases). The CDR3 runs 16 residues. V lost 5 bases and J lost 1, with 14 bases in between. The V gene's germline CDR1 is SNHLY and CDR2 FYNNEI. The CDR3 here is CASSIHGTKNTGELFF. CDR3 nucleotide sequence: TGTGCCAGCAGTATACACGGGACAAAGAACACCGGGGAGCTGTTTTTT.

This clonotype was observed a few times. Here the CDR3 reads CASSPLGGVVFYEQYF. The CDR3 DNA sequence: TGTGCCAGCAGTCCCCTCGGCGGGGTAGTGTTCTACGAGCAGTACTTC. V and J are TRBV27 and TRBJ2-7, with D tentatively TRBD2 (6 bases). The CDR3 contains 16 residues. V lost 5 bases to trimming and J lost 3 bases, with 20 bases between them. Germline CDR1 is MNHEY and CDR2 is SMNVEV (reference sequence).

The chain is built from TRBV5-1 and TRBJ2-7; 9 positions agree with TRBD2. The CDR3 sequence is 16 residues long. Germline lookup yields CDR1 SGHRS and CDR2 YFSETQ. Trimming cost V 7 bases and J 6 bases; bases outside gene matches: 17. CDR3 in DNA: TGCGCCAGCGCCCCAACTAGCGAGATGACTAGCGGCGAGCAGTACTTC. Translating gives CASAPTSEMTSGEQYF.

In this sample, this clonotype turned up a few times. The rearrangement uses TRBV20-1 and TRBJ2-7; 7 bases agree with TRBD2. This CDR3 has 14 residues. Per the germline V gene, CDR1 is DFQATT and CDR2 is SNEGSKA (reference sequence). The V gene end was trimmed by 5 bases and the J gene end by 6 bases; junction bases not matched to a gene: 13. CDR3 coding DNA: TGCAGTGCTTTGCTAGCGGCCTCTTCTACCGAGCAGTACTTC. Protein product: CSALLAASSTEQYF.

This chain's CDR3 is CASTAQGGETQYF. The CDR3 DNA reads as TGTGCCAGCACCGCTCAGGGGGGAGAGACCCAGTACTTC. The chain recombines TRBV6-6 with TRBJ2-7, with a possible D match to TRBD1 (7 bases). The J call may not be correct, given that the DNA end is closer to TRBJ2-5. CDR1 is MNHNY and CDR2 is SVGAGI in the germline V gene (reference sequence). The CDR3 totals 13 residues.

The rearrangement joins TRBV7-2 to TRBJ2-1; D tentatively fits TRBD1 or TRBD2 (7 bases each). CDR3 length equals 15 residues. V was clipped by 5 bases and J by 6 bases, with 17 bases between them. Germline V gene data show CDR1 as SGHTA and CDR2 as FQGNSA. In nucleotides, the CDR3 is TGTGCCAGCAGCCCAGGGGGGGCGGCCGGCAATGAGCAGTTCTTC. Amino acid sequence: CASSPGGAAGNEQFF.

This clonotype was seen a handful of times. V is TRBV19 and J is TRBJ2-6; D is undetermined. Germline CDR1 is LNHDA and CDR2 is SQIVND (reference sequence). The CDR3 is 16 amino acids. V lost 1 base and J 0 bases, leaving 7 bases between the germline ends. In DNA, the CDR3 is TGTGCCAGTAGTATAGGCTCAAGCTCTGGGGCCAACGTCCTGACTTTC. Its protein is CASSIGSSSGANVLTF.

The rearrangement links TRBV12-3 or TRBV12-4 to TRBJ2-7, with D tentatively TRBD1 or TRBD2 (5 bases each). With 6 bases removed from V and 3 bases from J, the gap between germline ends came to 15 bases. This CDR3 contains 14 residues. CDR3 DNA: TGTGCCAGCAGCCGGGGACCGAGCTACTACGAGCAGTACTTC. It yields the protein CASSRGPSYYEQYF.

The chain combines TRBV18 with TRBJ2-3; 8 bases map to TRBD1. This CDR3 region has 15 residues. Trimming took 6 bases from V and 0 from J; bases not matched to a gene: 5. The germline CDR1 and CDR2 sequences are KGHSH and LQKENI. The CDR3 DNA reads TGTGCCAGCTCCCAGAACAGGGGGAGCACAGATACGCAGTATTTT. Its protein product is CASSQNRGSTDTQYF.

This rearrangement joins TRBV6-6 to TRBJ1-4, with 7 nucleotides matching TRBD1. Looked up from germline, CDR1 is MNHNY and CDR2 is SVGAGI (reference sequence). Trimming at V came to 6 bases and at J to 7 bases, leaving 8 bases not matched to a gene. The CDR3 spans 14 residues. CDR3 region: CASRQTTGSEKLFF. DNA of the CDR3: TGTGCCAGCAGGCAAACGACAGGGTCTGAAAAACTGTTTTTT.

This sequence joins TRBV28 and TRBJ2-4, with 8 nucleotides matching TRBD2. Per the germline V gene, CDR1 is MDHEN and CDR2 is SYDVKM. The ends lost 8 bases at V and 8 bases at J; junction bases unmatched: 2. This CDR3 comprises 11 residues. The chain's CDR3 is CASSGRDIQYF. The CDR3 bases are TGTGCCAGCTCCGGGAGGGACATTCAGTACTTC.

The CDR3 nucleotides are TGTGCCAGCAAAACACTAGCGGGAGCCCTCCAGTACTTC. Translation gives CASKTLAGALQYF. V is TRBV28 and J is TRBJ2-5; 11 bases map to TRBD2. The length of the CDR3 is 13 residues. Per germline, CDR1 MDHEN and CDR2 SYDVKM. J lost 10 bases, V lost 7 bases, and 8 bases had no gene match.

The chain carries TRBV11-2 and TRBJ2-3; D possibly uses TRBD1 or TRBD2 (5 bases each). The germline V gene encodes CDR1 SGHAT and CDR2 FQNNGV. Trimming removed 7 bases at V and 2 bases at J, with 10 bases between. This CDR3 spans 13 amino acids. CDR3 bases: TGTGCCAGCACGTGGGACGACACAGATACGCAGTATTTT. Translation: CASTWDDTDTQYF.

The V call is TRBV3-1, the J call TRBJ2-7, with TRBD1 as a possible D gene (5 bases). V was shortened by 4 bases and J by 3 bases, with 19 bases between the two germline ends. This CDR3 has 16 amino acids. Germline V gives CDR1 LGHDT, CDR2 YNNKEL (reference sequence). CDR3 DNA: TGTGCCAGCAGCCCTACACAGGCCACCTTACTCTACGAGCAGTACTTC. It yields the protein CASSPTQATLLYEQYF.

V and J are TRBV12-3 or TRBV12-4 and TRBJ2-2; 9 bases are shared with TRBD2. CDR3 size: 23 residues. The trim removed 7 bases at V and 2 bases at J, leaving 29 bases unmatched. Here the CDR3 reads CASIPRRGGRARTNQTNTGELFF. CDR3 nucleotides: TGTGCCAGCATTCCCCGCCGTGGCGGGAGGGCCCGAACCAACCAAACTAACACCGGGGAGCTGTTTTTT.

V and J are TRBV18 and TRBJ1-5, with D perhaps TRBD1 (6 bases). The CDR3 length is 15 residues. The ends were cut back, 6 bases at V and 7 bases at J, with 19 bases in the middle. CDR1 and CDR2 (germline): KGHSH, LQKENI. The CDR3 protein is CASSLEQGRNQPQHF. In nucleotides, the CDR3 is TGTGCCAGCTCCCTGGAACAGGGTCGGAACCAGCCCCAGCATTTT. Combining the CDR3 with reference TRBV18 and TRBJ1-5 gives the whole variable domain NAGVMQNPRHLVRRRGQEARLRCSPMKGHSHVYWYRQLPEEGLKFMVYLQKENIIDESGMPKERFSAEFPKEGPSILRIQQVVRGDSAAYFCASSLEQGRNQPQHFGDGTRLSIL.

This clonotype showed up just a few times. The J gene is TRBJ2-1, the V gene TRBV29-1; perhaps TRBD2 as D (6 bases). Germline loops: CDR1 SQVTM, CDR2 ANQGSEA. The V and J ends lost 1 base and 2 bases respectively, with 12 bases between them. This CDR3 spans 15 amino acids. As DNA, the CDR3 is TGCAGCGTTGAAGGGGGCGGGGTCGCCTACAATGAGCAGTTCTTC. It specifies CSVEGGGVAYNEQFF.

This chain connects TRBV4-2 to TRBJ2-1; D tentatively reads TRBD1 or TRBD2 (5 bases each). V was trimmed by 2 bases and J by 5 bases, leaving 16 bases between them. This CDR3 comprises 16 residues. Germline assignment: CDR1 LGHNA and CDR2 YNFKEQ. The CDR3 protein is CASSQLQDLGDNEQFF. Written as DNA, the CDR3 is TGTGCCAGCAGCCAATTACAGGACCTCGGGGACAATGAGCAGTTCTTC.

This chain links TRBV12-3 or TRBV12-4 with TRBJ1-5; D not resolved. The V end lost 10 bases, the J end lost 4 bases, and 14 bases lay between the germline ends. This CDR3 is 13 amino acids long. The CDR3 DNA follows: TGTGCCACCGGGCAGGTCGGTAATCAGCCCCAGCATTTT. This translates into CATGQVGNQPQHF.

This chain joins TRBV20-1 and TRBJ2-3; D is perhaps TRBD2 (6 bases). The germline gives CDR1 DFQATT, CDR2 SNEGSKA (reference sequence). The V gene lost 6 bases and the J gene lost 6 bases, with 19 bases spanning the gap. The CDR3 is 14 amino acids. DNA of the CDR3: TGCAGTGCAGCGACTGGAGGGCTCGGGGATACGCAGTATTTT. It yields the protein CSAATGGLGDTQYF.

This clonotype occurred a few times. This rearrangement joins TRBV28 to TRBJ1-1; perhaps TRBD1 as D (6 bases). Germline CDR1 is MDHEN and CDR2 is SYDVKM. V was trimmed by 6 bases and J by 7 bases, leaving 21 bases between them. The CDR3 consists of 15 residues. The CDR3 loop is CASRTSQGPGYEAFF. CDR3 DNA sequence: TGTGCCAGCAGGACCTCCCAGGGGCCGGGCTATGAAGCTTTCTTT.